Described below is a single T cell receptor (beta chain) sequence and its context. In the original analysis: Amplified reference gene primers provided the basis for estimating nucleated cell counts. Data came from immunoSEQ multiplex PCR; TCRdb stores just in-frame clones and leaves some out. The DNA was the basis for D and trimming; V, J and clone size are from that table. Seen here are about 81,000 clones, around nine tenths observed once, and the top ten hold about 12%. This sample was taken from a study of blood T cell repertoires in COVID-19. Turning to the study itself: The United States, Italy and Spain supplied acute and convalescent COVID-19 samples. Sources were T cells, B-cell-depleted T cells, or PBMCs; the material itself was cDNA or gDNA.

Germline CDR1 is SGHDT and CDR2 is YYEEEE. The length of the CDR3 is 14 residues. Trimming took 4 bases from V and 7 from J; bases not matched to a gene: 7. This rearrangement joins TRBV5-6 to TRBJ1-5, with 8 bases aligning to TRBD1. This sequence was found in a man aged 65-85 years with active or convalescent COVID-19. Sequencing was done on a sample of peripheral blood. The CDR3 DNA sequence: TGTGCCAGCAGCCCGGGGACAGGTAGGCAGCCCCAGCATTTT. It translates to CASSPGTGRQPQHF.